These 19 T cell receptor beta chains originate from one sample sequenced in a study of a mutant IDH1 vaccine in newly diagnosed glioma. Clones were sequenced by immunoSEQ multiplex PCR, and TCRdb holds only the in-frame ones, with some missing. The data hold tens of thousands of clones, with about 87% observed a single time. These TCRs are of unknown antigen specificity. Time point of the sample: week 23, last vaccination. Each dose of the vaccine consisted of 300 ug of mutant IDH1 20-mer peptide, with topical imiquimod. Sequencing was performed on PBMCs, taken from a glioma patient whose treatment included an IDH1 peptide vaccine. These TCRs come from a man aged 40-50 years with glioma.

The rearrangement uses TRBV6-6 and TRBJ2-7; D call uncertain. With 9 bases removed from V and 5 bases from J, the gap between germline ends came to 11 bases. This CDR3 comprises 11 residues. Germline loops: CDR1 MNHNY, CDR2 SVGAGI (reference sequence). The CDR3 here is CASRSRNEQYF. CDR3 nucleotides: TGTGCCAGTAGAAGTAGGAACGAGCAGTACTTC.

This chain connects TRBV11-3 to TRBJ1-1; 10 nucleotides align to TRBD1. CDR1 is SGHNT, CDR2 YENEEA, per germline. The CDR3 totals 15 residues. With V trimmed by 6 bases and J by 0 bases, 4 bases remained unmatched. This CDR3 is CASSPGQGMNTEAFF. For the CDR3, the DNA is TGTGCCAGCAGTCCGGGACAGGGGATGAACACTGAAGCTTTCTTT.

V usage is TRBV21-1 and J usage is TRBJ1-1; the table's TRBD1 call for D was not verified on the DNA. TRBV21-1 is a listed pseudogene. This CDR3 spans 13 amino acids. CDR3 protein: CASSSPQYTEAFF. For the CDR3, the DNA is TGTGCCAGCAGCTCCCCCCAGTACACTGAAGCTTTCTTT.

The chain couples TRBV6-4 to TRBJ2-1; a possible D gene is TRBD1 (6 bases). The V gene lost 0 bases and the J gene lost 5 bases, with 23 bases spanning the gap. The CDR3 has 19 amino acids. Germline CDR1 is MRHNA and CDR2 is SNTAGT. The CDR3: CASSDSNVWAQGNHNEQFF. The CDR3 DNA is TGTGCCAGCAGTGACTCGAATGTCTGGGCGCAGGGGAACCACAATGAGCAGTTCTTC.

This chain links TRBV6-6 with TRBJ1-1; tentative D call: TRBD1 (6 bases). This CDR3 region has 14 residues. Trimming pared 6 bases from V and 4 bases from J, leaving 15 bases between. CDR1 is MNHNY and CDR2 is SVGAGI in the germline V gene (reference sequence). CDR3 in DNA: TGTGCCAGCAGCCTTGAAGGGGGGACCACTGAAGCTTTCTTT. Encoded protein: CASSLEGGTTEAFF.

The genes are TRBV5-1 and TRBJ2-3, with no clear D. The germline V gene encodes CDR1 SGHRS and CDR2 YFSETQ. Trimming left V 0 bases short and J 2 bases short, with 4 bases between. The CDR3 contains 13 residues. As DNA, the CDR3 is TGCGCCAGCAGCTTGGCCTCCACAGATACGCAGTATTTT. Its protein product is CASSLASTDTQYF.

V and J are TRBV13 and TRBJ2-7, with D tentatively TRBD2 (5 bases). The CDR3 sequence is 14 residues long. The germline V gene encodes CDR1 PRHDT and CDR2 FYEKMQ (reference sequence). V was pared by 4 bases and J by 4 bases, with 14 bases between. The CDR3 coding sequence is TGTGCCAGCAGCTCCCGACGGGGTGCGTACGAGCAGTACTTC. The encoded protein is CASSSRRGAYEQYF.

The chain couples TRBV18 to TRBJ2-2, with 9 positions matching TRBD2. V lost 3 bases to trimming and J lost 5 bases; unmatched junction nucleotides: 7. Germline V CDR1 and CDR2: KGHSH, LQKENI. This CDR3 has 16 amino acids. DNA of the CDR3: TGTGCCAGCTCACCGCTTCTGCGGGAGGGTACCGGGGAGCTGTTTTTT. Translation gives CASSPLLREGTGELFF.

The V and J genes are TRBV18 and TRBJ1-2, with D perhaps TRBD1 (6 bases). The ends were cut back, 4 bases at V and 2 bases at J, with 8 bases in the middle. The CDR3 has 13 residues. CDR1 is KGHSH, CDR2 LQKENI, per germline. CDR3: CASSRGQNYGYTF. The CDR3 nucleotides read TGTGCCAGCTCACGAGGACAGAACTATGGCTACACCTTC.

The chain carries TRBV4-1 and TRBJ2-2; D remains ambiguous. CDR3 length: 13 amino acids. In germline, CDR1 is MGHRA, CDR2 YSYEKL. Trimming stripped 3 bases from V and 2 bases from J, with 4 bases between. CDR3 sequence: CASSQTNTGELFF. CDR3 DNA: TGCGCCAGCAGCCAGACAAACACCGGGGAGCTGTTTTTT.

CDR3 in DNA: TGTGCCAGCAGTTACTCGCAGGGACCCTACGAGCAGTACTTC. Encoded protein: CASSYSQGPYEQYF. J is TRBJ2-7 and V is TRBV6-6, with D possibly called TRBD1 or TRBD2 (5 bases each). Germline values: CDR1 MNHNY, CDR2 SVGAGI (reference sequence). The CDR3 is 14 residues long. Trimming cost V 0 bases and J 2 bases, with 8 bases left between them.

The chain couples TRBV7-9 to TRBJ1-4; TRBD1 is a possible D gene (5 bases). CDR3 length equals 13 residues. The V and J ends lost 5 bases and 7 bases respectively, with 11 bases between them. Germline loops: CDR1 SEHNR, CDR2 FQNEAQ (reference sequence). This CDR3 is CASSRSGTEKLFF. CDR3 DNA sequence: TGTGCCAGCAGCCGGTCAGGGACTGAAAAACTGTTTTTT.

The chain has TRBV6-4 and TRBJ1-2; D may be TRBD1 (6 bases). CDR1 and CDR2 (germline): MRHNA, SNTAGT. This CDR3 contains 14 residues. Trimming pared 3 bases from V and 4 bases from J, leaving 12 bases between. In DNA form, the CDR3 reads TGTGCCAGCAGTGAGACACAGGGCCCCTATGGCTACACCTTC. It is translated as CASSETQGPYGYTF.

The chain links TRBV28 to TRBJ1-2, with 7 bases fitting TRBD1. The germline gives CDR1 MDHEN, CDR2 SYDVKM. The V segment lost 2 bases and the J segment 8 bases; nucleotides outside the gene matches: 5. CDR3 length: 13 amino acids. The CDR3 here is CASSLATGRGYTF. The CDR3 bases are TGTGCCAGCAGTTTAGCGACAGGGCGAGGCTACACCTTC.

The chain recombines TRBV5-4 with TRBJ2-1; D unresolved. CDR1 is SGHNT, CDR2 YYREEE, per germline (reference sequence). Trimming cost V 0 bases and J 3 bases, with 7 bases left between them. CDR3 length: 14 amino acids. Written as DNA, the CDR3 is TGTGCCAGCAGCTTGGAGGCTAACTACAATGAGCAGTTCTTC. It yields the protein CASSLEANYNEQFF.

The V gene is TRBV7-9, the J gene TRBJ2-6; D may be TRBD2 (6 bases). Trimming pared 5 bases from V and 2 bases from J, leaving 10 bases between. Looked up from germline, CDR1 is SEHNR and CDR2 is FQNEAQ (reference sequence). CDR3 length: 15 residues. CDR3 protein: CASSPSGAGANVLTF. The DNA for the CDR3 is TGTGCCAGCAGCCCCTCGGGGGCTGGGGCCAACGTCCTGACTTTC.

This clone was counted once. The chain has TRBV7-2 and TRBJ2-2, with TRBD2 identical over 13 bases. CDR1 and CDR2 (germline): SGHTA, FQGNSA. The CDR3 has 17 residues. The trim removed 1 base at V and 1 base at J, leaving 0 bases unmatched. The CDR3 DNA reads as TGTGCCAGCAGCTTAGGACTAGCGGGAGGGAACACCGGGGAGCTGTTTTTT. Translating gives CASSLGLAGGNTGELFF.

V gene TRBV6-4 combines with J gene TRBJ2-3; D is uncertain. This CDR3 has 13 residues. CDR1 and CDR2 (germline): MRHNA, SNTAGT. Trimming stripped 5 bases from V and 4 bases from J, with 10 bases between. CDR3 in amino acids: CASSKRLSDTQYF. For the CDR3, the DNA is TGTGCCAGCAGTAAGAGACTGTCAGATACGCAGTATTTT.

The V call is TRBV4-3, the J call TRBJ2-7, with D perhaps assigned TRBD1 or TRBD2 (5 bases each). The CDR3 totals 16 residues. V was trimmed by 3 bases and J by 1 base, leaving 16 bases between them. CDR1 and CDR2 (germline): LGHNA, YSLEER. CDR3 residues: CASSHGGGVASYEQYF. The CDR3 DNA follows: TGCGCCAGCAGCCATGGTGGGGGAGTCGCATCCTACGAGCAGTACTTC.